The 3 T cell receptor beta chains given below trace back to one sample, sequenced in a study of molecular identifiers for immune sequencing clone quantification. TCRdb analysed the PCR reads with MiXCR anew, one entry per CDR3 protein. The sample lists some 580,000 distinct CDR3 sequences; about 25% were seen once. Material for sequencing was naive CD8+ T cells from blood, with Jurkat cell RNA spiked in. Subset denoted: FACS-sorted CD8+CD4-CCR7+CD45RA+ naive T cells. The receptor set was obtained from a human donor in good health. Some libraries in this study had Jurkat cell RNA spiked in.

This clonotype appeared a single time. Being one base from a much bigger clone, this may be a read error. The CDR3 does not close with the conserved phenylalanine or tryptophan, likely indicating a read error. This chain uses TRBV3-1 with TRBJ2-7; the D gene is possibly TRBD2 (5 bases). CDR1 is LGHDT and CDR2 is YNNKEL in the germline V gene (reference sequence). Trimming removed 7 bases at V and 6 bases at J, with 13 bases between. CDR3 length equals 12 residues. The chain's CDR3 is CASMGESPEQYL. As DNA, the CDR3 is TGTGCCAGCATGGGAGAGTCCCCCGAGCAGTACCTC.

A few counts support this clonotype. The rearrangement joins TRBV27 to TRBJ2-7, with 9 bases aligning to TRBD1. Looked up from germline, CDR1 is MNHEY and CDR2 is SMNVEV (reference sequence). The CDR3 length is 14 residues. V dropped 7 bases and J dropped 7; count of bases not matched to a gene: 11. CDR3 DNA sequence: TGTGCCAGCACCTACCCGACAGGGGGACGAGAGCAGTACTTC. Protein product: CASTYPTGGREQYF.

In its sample, this clonotype was seen a few times. The V call is TRBV6-5, the J call TRBJ2-7; 7 bases are shared with TRBD1. The CDR3 has 12 residues. Germline assignment: CDR1 MNHEY and CDR2 SVGAGI. V was pared by 4 bases and J by 6 bases, with 3 bases of the junction left unmatched. The CDR3 here is CASSSGQFEQYF. CDR3 bases: TGTGCCAGCAGTTCGGGACAGTTCGAGCAGTACTTC.